The 25 T cell receptor beta chains reported below all come from one sample, sequenced in a study of T cell repertoires in cytomegalovirus infection. From the reads, TCRdb called clonotypes with MiXCR, one entry per CDR3 protein. In the table there are 200,000 or so distinct CDR3 sequences, around 40% of which are singletons. Their cognate antigens are unknown. The sample in question was CD8+ T cells from cultured PBMCs, obtained from culture after CMV antigen stimulation. All receptors come from a human donor in good health (CMV status not recorded). Some clones in this sample may be carry-over from other donors' samples.

The gene calls are TRBV9 and TRBJ2-2; D is perhaps TRBD1 (6 bases). The CDR3 is 15 residues long. Per the germline V gene, CDR1 is SGDLS and CDR2 is YYNGEE. V was clipped by 1 base and J by 8 bases, with 15 bases between them. The CDR3 loop reads CASSVTLGRGGELFF. DNA for the CDR3: TGTGCCAGCAGCGTAACCCTGGGCAGGGGAGGGGAGCTGTTTTTT.

J is TRBJ1-4 and V is TRBV11-2, with 10 bases identical to TRBD1. The CDR3 loop spans 19 amino acids. V was clipped by 2 bases and J by 0 bases; unmatched bases: 9. Per germline, CDR1 SGHAT and CDR2 FQNNGV. This chain's CDR3 is CASSLWGTGATATNEKLFF. The CDR3 DNA is TGTGCCAGCAGCTTATGGGGGACAGGGGCTACGGCAACTAATGAAAAACTGTTTTTT.

The chain joins TRBV28 to TRBJ2-1, with 9 positions matching TRBD2. Germline lookup yields CDR1 MDHEN and CDR2 SYDVKM. This CDR3 has 15 amino acids. V trimming: 3 bases; J trimming: 8 bases; junction bases outside the gene matches: 8. CDR3 nucleotide sequence: TGTGCCAGCAGTTTCATGCGGGAGGGCCGGGATGAGCAGTTCTTC. Translated: CASSFMREGRDEQFF.

The chain employs TRBV7-8 and TRBJ1-4; TRBD1 is a possible D gene (6 bases). Germline V gene data show CDR1 as SGHVS and CDR2 as FQNEAQ. There are 16 residues in the CDR3. V was shortened by 0 bases and J by 7 bases, with 15 bases between the two germline ends. The CDR3 reads CASSLAEGGLGEKLFF. The CDR3 DNA reads TGTGCCAGCAGCTTAGCGGAGGGGGGGCTCGGTGAAAAACTGTTTTTT.

The CDR3 DNA reads as TGTGCCAGCAGCAAAGACAGGGGGGTCGAGCAGTACTTC. Translating it yields CASSKDRGVEQYF. The chain recombines TRBV7-9 with TRBJ2-7; TRBD1 agrees at 9 bases. V shed 5 bases and J 6 bases; nucleotides not matched to a gene: 5. This CDR3 contains 13 residues. Germline V CDR1 and CDR2: SEHNR, FQNEAQ (reference sequence).

V and J are TRBV7-6 and TRBJ2-1, with TRBD2 matching 8 bases. The CDR3 contains 16 residues. V lost 0 bases to trimming and J lost 5 bases; unmatched junction nucleotides: 6. Germline assignment: CDR1 SGHVS and CDR2 FNYEAQ. The CDR3 here is CASSLAPGLVNNEQFF. Here the CDR3 DNA reads TGTGCCAGCAGCTTAGCTCCGGGACTAGTAAACAATGAGCAGTTCTTC.

This clonotype was counted at least ten times. J is TRBJ2-3 and V is TRBV7-2; a possible D gene is TRBD2 (6 bases). Between the trimmed V and J ends, which lost 2 bases and 3 bases, there was a span of 21 bases. The CDR3 extends over 18 amino acids. Per the germline V gene, CDR1 is SGHTA and CDR2 is FQGNSA. CDR3 region: CASSLKEGSRALTDTQYF. CDR3 bases: TGTGCCAGCAGCTTAAAGGAGGGTAGCCGGGCCCTGACAGATACGCAGTATTTT. The full variable domain, in which reference TRBV7-2 and TRBJ2-3 provide the parts outside the CDR3, is GAGVSQSPSNKVTEKGKDVELRCDPISGHTALYWYRQSLGQGLEFLIYFQGNSAPDKSGLPSDRFSAERTGGSVSTLTIQRTQQEDSAVYLCASSLKEGSRALTDTQYFGPGTRLTVL.

This clonotype was found a few times. This chain joins TRBV4-1 and TRBJ2-5; D might be TRBD1 or TRBD2, each matching 5 bases. The CDR3 totals 14 residues. V was cut by 1 base and J by 5 bases, with 11 bases left in between. Germline values: CDR1 MGHRA, CDR2 YSYEKL. CDR3 sequence (DNA): TGCGCCAGCAGCCAAGGTCCGGGGACGGAGACCCAGTACTTC. Translation gives CASSQGPGTETQYF.

Points on this clonotype: A read error may explain this, as a much larger clone is one base away. This sequence joins TRBV6-8 and TRBJ2-7; D gene unclear. CDR1 is MNHGY, CDR2 SAAAGT, per germline. The CDR3 loop spans 12 amino acids. The CDR3 spells CAGSYTGYEQYF. Written as DNA, the CDR3 is TGTGCCGGCAGTTACACGGGTTACGAGCAGTACTTC.

Here the CDR3 reads CATSDFQGLGEQFF. The CDR3 region has the DNA TGTGCCACCAGTGATTTTCAGGGGCTAGGGGAGCAGTTCTTC. The chain has TRBV24-1 and TRBJ2-1; D possibly corresponds to TRBD1 (6 bases). Germline loops: CDR1 KGHDR, CDR2 SFDVKD. The CDR3 is 14 residues long. V was shortened by 1 base and J by 10 bases, with 13 bases between the two germline ends.

This clonotype has only a few counts. This chain connects TRBV7-9 to TRBJ2-2, with unresolved D. Germline V gives CDR1 SEHNR, CDR2 FQNEAQ (reference sequence). The germline V and J ends were trimmed by 1 base and 2 bases, with 8 bases remaining between them. The CDR3 covers 15 residues. This chain's CDR3 is CASSLGLPNTGELFF. CDR3 DNA sequence: TGTGCCAGCAGCTTAGGACTTCCCAACACCGGGGAGCTGTTTTTT.

The chain has TRBV7-8 and TRBJ1-5; D might be TRBD1 (6 bases). Germline CDR1 reads SGHVS; CDR2 reads FQNEAQ. Between the trimmed V and J ends, which lost 5 bases and 5 bases, there was a span of 16 bases. CDR3 length: 15 amino acids. The CDR3, as DNA: TGTGCCAGCAGCAAAGAGGGGGGGCACGATCAGCCCCAGCATTTT. This translates into CASSKEGGHDQPQHF.

This clonotype was seen more than once but under ten times. Here the CDR3 reads CASSLIYVVSGANVLTF. In DNA form, the CDR3 reads TGTGCCAGCAGCTTAATCTACGTTGTCTCTGGGGCCAACGTCCTGACTTTC. V usage is TRBV7-3 and J usage is TRBJ2-6; D call uncertain. The germline gives CDR1 SGHTA, CDR2 FQGTGA. CDR3 length: 17 amino acids. V lost 1 base and J 0 bases, leaving 10 bases between the germline ends.

The rearrangement joins TRBV7-8 to TRBJ2-5; 9 nucleotides agree with TRBD1. Germline CDR1 is SGHVS and CDR2 is FQNEAQ. V lost 4 bases, J lost 4 bases, and 4 bases stayed unmatched. The CDR3 runs to 14 residues. CDR3 DNA sequence: TGTGCCAGCAGCTCGGGACAGGGAGGAGAGACCCAGTACTTC. Amino acid sequence: CASSSGQGGETQYF.

This chain uses TRBV28 with TRBJ2-5; a possible D gene is TRBD1 (6 bases). The CDR3 is made up of 12 amino acids. V lost 9 bases and J 1 base, leaving 9 bases between the germline ends. From germline, CDR1 is MDHEN and CDR2 SYDVKM. The CDR3 loop reads CASTGPQETQYF. In DNA form, the CDR3 reads TGTGCCAGTACAGGGCCCCAAGAGACCCAGTACTTC. Full variable domain (remainder filled in from reference TRBV28 and TRBJ2-5): DVKVTQSSRYLVKRTGEKVFLECVQDMDHENMFWYRQDPGLGLRLIYFSYDVKMKEKGDIPEGYSVSREKKERFSLILESASTNQTSMYLCASTGPQETQYFGPGTRLLVL.

This chain links TRBV7-6 with TRBJ2-2, with a tentative D call TRBD1 (5 bases). CDR3 length: 14 amino acids. Germline CDR1 and CDR2: SGHVS and FNYEAQ. Trimming stripped 5 bases from V and 5 bases from J, with 12 bases between. The CDR3 nucleotides read TGTGCCAGCAGCCGGACGGCAGGGACCGGGGAGCTGTTTTTT. Protein product: CASSRTAGTGELFF.

This clonotype was observed a handful of times. The J gene is TRBJ1-1, the V gene TRBV7-8; TRBD1 might be the D (5 bases). Between the trimmed V and J ends, which lost 1 base and 7 bases, there was a span of 13 bases. This CDR3 region has 14 residues. Germline values: CDR1 SGHVS, CDR2 FQNEAQ. CDR3 in amino acids: CASSLEAGRLEAFF. In DNA form, the CDR3 reads TGTGCCAGCAGCTTAGAGGCAGGGAGACTTGAAGCTTTCTTT.

Only a few counts were recorded for this clonotype. This chain connects TRBV28 to TRBJ2-6, with TRBD1 matching 7 bases. The CDR3 covers 17 residues. Germline values: CDR1 MDHEN, CDR2 SYDVKM. The V segment lost 8 bases and the J segment 0 bases; nucleotides outside the gene matches: 10. The CDR3 DNA is TGTGCCAGCCGTCCCGGGACAGAGAGCTCTGGGGCCAACGTCCTGACTTTC. Amino acids: CASRPGTESSGANVLTF.

The V call is TRBV11-3, the J call TRBJ2-1; 10 bases line up with TRBD2. Trimming removed 4 bases from V and 4 bases from J; junction bases left unmatched: 4. This CDR3 region has 15 residues. Germline lookup yields CDR1 SGHNT and CDR2 YENEEA. CDR3 DNA sequence: TGTGCCAGCAGCTCACCAGCGGGAGGGTACAATGAGCAGTTCTTC. It is translated as CASSSPAGGYNEQFF.

The chain links TRBV28 to TRBJ1-5; D is ambiguous. Between the trimmed V and J ends, which lost 6 bases and 0 bases, there was a span of 15 bases. CDR3 length: 16 residues. Germline V gene data show CDR1 as MDHEN and CDR2 as SYDVKM. CDR3 protein: CASSPSVAGSNQPQHF. CDR3 nucleotides: TGTGCCAGCAGCCCCTCGGTCGCGGGTAGCAATCAGCCCCAGCATTTT.

The chain employs TRBV11-2 and TRBJ2-1; 7 nucleotides line up with TRBD2. V shed 6 bases and J 1 base; nucleotides not matched to a gene: 9. This CDR3 region has 16 residues. The germline gives CDR1 SGHAT, CDR2 FQNNGV. CDR3 DNA: TGTGCCAGCAGTCTTAACCTGGGGGGGTCCTACAATGAGCAGTTCTTC. Translation gives CASSLNLGGSYNEQFF.

This chain's CDR3 is CSWWVAGNITSTDTQYF. CDR3 DNA sequence: TGCAGCTGGTGGGTAGCGGGGAACATCACTAGCACAGATACGCAGTATTTT. The V gene is TRBV29-1, the J gene TRBJ2-3; 8 bases match TRBD2. Trimming cost V 8 bases and J 0 bases; bases outside gene matches: 16. The CDR3 sequence is 17 residues long. CDR1 SQVTM and CDR2 ANQGSEA come from the germline V gene.

CDR3 region: CSVRQKEGSNEQYF. CDR3 DNA: TGCAGCGTTCGTCAGAAGGAAGGGTCTAACGAGCAGTACTTC. The J gene is TRBJ2-7, the V gene TRBV29-1; no clear D. The CDR3 covers 14 residues. V dropped 5 bases and J dropped 5 bases, with 19 bases sitting between them. Germline CDR1 reads SQVTM; CDR2 reads ANQGSEA.

This clonotype was detected once. The V gene is TRBV2, the J gene TRBJ2-3; maybe TRBD2 (5 bases). The CDR3 covers 12 residues. Germline V gene lookup returns CDR1 SNHLY and CDR2 FYNNEI. Trimming cost V 9 bases and J 4 bases, with 11 bases left between them. Here the CDR3 reads CARWARADTQYF. The CDR3 DNA reads TGTGCCAGGTGGGCGCGGGCAGATACGCAGTATTTT.

The rearrangement uses TRBV18 and TRBJ2-1, with D hard to call. The CDR3 covers 12 residues. V lost 6 bases and J lost 8, with 11 bases in between. From germline, CDR1 is KGHSH and CDR2 LQKENI. DNA for the CDR3: TGTGCCAGCTCCCGATTCGTGGATGAGCAGTTCTTC. This gives the protein CASSRFVDEQFF.